A selection of T cell receptor beta chains follows, all from one sample in a study of blood T cells in healthy people across ages. TCRdb re-analysed the 5' RACE reads in MiXCR, keeping a single row per CDR3 protein. Among around 1.5 million distinct CDR3 sequences listed, roughly 32% were seen once. The sequencing input was blood. Receptor source: a woman aged 30 to 39 in good health. Each CDR3 is given with its conserved first and last residue. The D gene is left open where the match is weak. Expanded clones are given a class, and other clones once, few, many or no size at all.

J gene: TRBJ2-3; V gene: TRBV6-1; D gene: NA; clone size: few; CDR3 protein: CTSSRLPSTDTQYF; CDR3 DNA: TGTACCAGCAGTCGACTTCCTAGCACAGATACGCAGTATTTT
J gene: TRBJ2-1; V gene: TRBV6-2/TRBV6-3; D gene: NA; clone size: few; CDR3 protein: CASIHHRVGEQFF; CDR3 DNA: TGTGCCAGCATCCATCACAGGGTCGGCGAGCAGTTCTTC
J gene: TRBJ1-2; V gene: TRBV6-1; D gene: NA; clone size: NA; CDR3 protein: CASTGGGDYGYTF; CDR3 DNA: TGTGCCAGTACGGGCGGAGGGGACTATGGCTACACCTTC
J gene: TRBJ1-2; V gene: TRBV4-1; D gene: NA; clone size: few; CDR3 protein: CASSQEGGNGYTF; CDR3 DNA: TGCGCCAGCAGCCAAGAGGGGGGGAATGGCTACACCTTC
J gene: TRBJ2-3; V gene: TRBV30; D gene: NA; clone size: NA; CDR3 protein: CAWSWTADTQYF; CDR3 DNA: TGTGCCTGGAGTTGGACGGCGGATACGCAGTATTTT
J gene: TRBJ2-7; V gene: TRBV20-1; D gene: TRBD2; clone size: few; CDR3 protein: CSATGTSGISSYEQYF; CDR3 DNA: TGCAGTGCTACCGGGACTAGCGGGATTAGCTCCTACGAGCAGTACTTC
J gene: TRBJ1-1; V gene: TRBV7-9; D gene: NA; clone size: NA; CDR3 protein: CASRGLPTGQNTEAFF; CDR3 DNA: TGTGCCAGCAGAGGCCTCCCTACAGGGCAGAACACTGAAGCTTTCTTT
J gene: TRBJ1-2; V gene: TRBV6-2/TRBV6-3; D gene: NA; clone size: NA; CDR3 protein: CATRLANYGYTF; CDR3 DNA: TGTGCCACCCGACTTGCTAACTATGGCTACACCTTC
J gene: TRBJ2-7; V gene: TRBV20-1; D gene: NA; clone size: few; CDR3 protein: CSARTLAPSSYEQYF; CDR3 DNA: TGCAGTGCTAGAACTCTAGCGCCCAGCTCCTACGAGCAGTACTTC
J gene: TRBJ2-7; V gene: TRBV6-2/TRBV6-3; D gene: TRBD2; clone size: few; CDR3 protein: CASNTSGRTYEQYF; CDR3 DNA: TGTGCCAGCAACACTAGCGGGAGAACCTACGAGCAGTACTTC
J gene: TRBJ1-6; V gene: TRBV11-2; D gene: NA; clone size: NA; CDR3 protein: CASSLAMAVAYSPLHF; CDR3 DNA: TGTGCCAGCAGCTTAGCAATGGCAGTTGCGTATTCACCCCTCCACTTT
J gene: TRBJ2-7; V gene: TRBV20-1; D gene: TRBD1; clone size: NA; CDR3 protein: CSARAEGRGRVLEQYF; CDR3 DNA: TGCAGTGCTAGAGCTGAGGGCAGGGGGCGAGTTCTCGAGCAGTACTTC
J gene: TRBJ2-1; V gene: TRBV9; D gene: TRBD2; clone size: NA; CDR3 protein: CASSVAVAGYNEQFF; CDR3 DNA: TGTGCCAGCAGCGTAGCGGTAGCGGGGTACAATGAGCAGTTCTTC
J gene: TRBJ1-1; V gene: TRBV29-1; D gene: NA; clone size: NA; CDR3 protein: CSVGIHVDTEAFF; CDR3 DNA: TGCAGCGTTGGAATCCACGTGGACACTGAAGCTTTCTTT
J gene: TRBJ1-5; V gene: TRBV24-1; D gene: NA; clone size: NA; CDR3 protein: CATSDYLGGRGLGNQPQHF; CDR3 DNA: TGTGCCACCAGTGATTACCTCGGCGGCAGGGGATTAGGCAATCAGCCCCAGCATTTT
J gene: TRBJ2-1; V gene: TRBV20-1; D gene: NA; clone size: many; CDR3 protein: CSANSRGAGNEQFF; CDR3 DNA: TGCAGTGCTAATTCTCGGGGCGCGGGCAATGAGCAGTTCTTC
J gene: TRBJ1-2; V gene: TRBV20-1; D gene: NA; clone size: NA; CDR3 protein: CSAIAAGGQPLNYGYTF; CDR3 DNA: TGCAGTGCTATCGCGGCAGGTGGGCAGCCGCTGAACTATGGCTACACCTTC
J gene: TRBJ2-1; V gene: TRBV6-4; D gene: TRBD1; clone size: NA; CDR3 protein: CASKGDSSYNEQFF; CDR3 DNA: TGTGCCAGCAAAGGGGACAGCTCCTACAATGAGCAGTTCTTC
J gene: TRBJ2-7; V gene: TRBV2; D gene: NA; clone size: NA; CDR3 protein: CASFWDYEQYF; CDR3 DNA: TGTGCCAGCTTCTGGGACTACGAGCAGTACTTC
J gene: TRBJ1-1; V gene: TRBV20-1; D gene: NA; clone size: NA; CDR3 protein: CSAARGTEAFF; CDR3 DNA: TGCAGTGCGGCCCGGGGGACTGAAGCTTTCTTT
J gene: TRBJ2-3; V gene: TRBV13; D gene: TRBD1; clone size: few; CDR3 protein: CASSFTGVSTDTQYF; CDR3 DNA: TGTGCCAGCAGCTTCACAGGGGTTAGCACAGATACGCAGTATTTT
J gene: TRBJ2-3; V gene: TRBV19; D gene: NA; clone size: once; CDR3 protein: CASSPGTLVDTQYF; CDR3 DNA: TGTGCCAGTAGTCCCGGGACTCTCGTGGATACGCAGTATTTT
J gene: TRBJ2-7; V gene: TRBV5-1; D gene: NA; clone size: many; CDR3 protein: CASSLEGGSGNEQYF; CDR3 DNA: TGCGCCAGCAGCTTGGAGGGGGGCAGCGGGAACGAGCAGTACTTC
J gene: TRBJ2-3; V gene: TRBV29-1; D gene: NA; clone size: few; CDR3 protein: CSVDASFYTDAQYF; CDR3 DNA: TGCAGCGTTGACGCTAGCTTCTACACAGATGCGCAGTATTTT
J gene: TRBJ2-7; V gene: TRBV20-1; D gene: NA; clone size: once; CDR3 protein: CSARDRSGRYKQYF; CDR3 DNA: TGCAGTGCTAGAGATAGGAGCGGAAGGTACAAGCAGTACTTC
J gene: TRBJ2-3; V gene: TRBV5-1; D gene: TRBD2; clone size: few; CDR3 protein: CASSPRGLAGGPGIADTQYF; CDR3 DNA: TGCGCCAGCAGCCCACGGGGACTAGCGGGAGGGCCAGGAATAGCAGATACGCAGTATTTT
J gene: TRBJ1-1; V gene: TRBV3-1; D gene: TRBD1; clone size: few; CDR3 protein: CASSQYSSRGPGTGTEAFF; CDR3 DNA: TGTGCCAGCAGCCAATATAGCTCCAGGGGGCCCGGCACAGGAACTGAAGCTTTCTTT
J gene: TRBJ2-5; V gene: TRBV7-9; D gene: NA; clone size: few; CDR3 protein: CASSLASGQRETQYF; CDR3 DNA: TGTGCCAGCAGCTTAGCGTCTGGGCAGAGAGAGACCCAGTACTTC
J gene: TRBJ2-5; V gene: TRBV20-1; D gene: NA; clone size: few; CDR3 protein: CSARTLGLLVGEQYF; CDR3 DNA: TGCAGTGCTAGGACGCTGGGGCTCCTGGTGGGTGAGCAGTACTTC
J gene: TRBJ2-7; V gene: TRBV29-1; D gene: NA; clone size: many; CDR3 protein: CSVGPGYSYEQYF; CDR3 DNA: TGCAGCGTTGGCCCGGGCTACTCCTACGAGCAGTACTTC
J gene: TRBJ2-3; V gene: TRBV9; D gene: NA; clone size: few; CDR3 protein: CASSVTRASTDTQYF; CDR3 DNA: TGTGCCAGCAGTGTTACGCGGGCTAGCACAGATACGCAGTATTTT
J gene: TRBJ2-7; V gene: TRBV20-1; D gene: TRBD2; clone size: many; CDR3 protein: CSASSGGSPEQYF; CDR3 DNA: TGCAGTGCTAGCTCGGGCGGGAGCCCCGAGCAGTACTTC
J gene: TRBJ1-2; V gene: TRBV15; D gene: TRBD1; clone size: NA; CDR3 protein: CATSRTGGGDYGYTF; CDR3 DNA: TGTGCCACCAGCAGGACTGGAGGGGGCGACTATGGCTACACCTTC
J gene: TRBJ2-5; V gene: TRBV29-1; D gene: NA; clone size: few; CDR3 protein: CSVVGSPWETQYF; CDR3 DNA: TGCAGCGTTGTAGGCTCCCCTTGGGAGACCCAGTACTTC
J gene: TRBJ2-5; V gene: TRBV3-1; D gene: TRBD2; clone size: NA; CDR3 protein: CASSQEEVFMTGGGETQYF; CDR3 DNA: TGTGCCAGCAGCCAAGAAGAGGTGTTTATGACGGGAGGTGGGGAGACCCAGTACTTC
J gene: TRBJ2-1; V gene: TRBV5-1; D gene: TRBD1; clone size: NA; CDR3 protein: CASSPRGGTGGSNEQFF; CDR3 DNA: TGCGCCAGCAGCCCGCGGGGAGGGACAGGGGGATCTAATGAGCAGTTCTTC
J gene: TRBJ2-7; V gene: TRBV10-3; D gene: NA; clone size: once; CDR3 protein: CAISQLSGSYEQYF; CDR3 DNA: TGTGCCATCAGCCAACTGTCGGGTTCCTACGAGCAGTACTTC
J gene: TRBJ2-1; V gene: TRBV27; D gene: NA; clone size: NA; CDR3 protein: CASSTLVEIGGEQFF; CDR3 DNA: TGTGCCAGCAGTACCCTCGTGGAGATCGGCGGTGAGCAGTTCTTC
J gene: TRBJ2-7; V gene: TRBV7-2; D gene: NA; clone size: few; CDR3 protein: CASSRDGGSSYEQYF; CDR3 DNA: TGTGCCAGCAGCCGAGACGGTGGAAGCTCCTACGAGCAGTACTTC
J gene: TRBJ2-5; V gene: TRBV12-3/TRBV12-4; D gene: NA; clone size: NA; CDR3 protein: CASSHQGLKETQYF; CDR3 DNA: TGTGCCAGCAGTCATCAGGGGTTAAAGGAGACCCAGTACTTC
J gene: TRBJ2-3; V gene: TRBV27; D gene: TRBD2; clone size: many; CDR3 protein: CASSFGLAGTDTQYF; CDR3 DNA: TGTGCCAGCAGCTTCGGACTAGCGGGCACAGATACGCAGTATTTT
J gene: TRBJ1-1; V gene: TRBV5-1; D gene: NA; clone size: once; CDR3 protein: CASSFGTLGPEAFF; CDR3 DNA: TGCGCCAGCAGCTTTGGGACCCTCGGCCCTGAAGCTTTCTTT
J gene: TRBJ2-5; V gene: TRBV5-1; D gene: TRBD2; clone size: many; CDR3 protein: CASSSSGTRGETQYF; CDR3 DNA: TGCGCCAGCAGCTCCTCCGGGACTAGGGGAGAGACCCAGTACTTC
J gene: TRBJ2-7; V gene: TRBV5-1; D gene: NA; clone size: NA; CDR3 protein: CASRFSPYTYEQYF; CDR3 DNA: TGCGCCAGCAGATTCAGTCCCTACACCTACGAGCAGTACTTC
J gene: TRBJ1-1; V gene: TRBV5-1; D gene: NA; clone size: NA; CDR3 protein: CASSHEDKQKAFF; CDR3 DNA: TGCGCCAGCAGCCACGAGGACAAACAAAAAGCTTTCTTT
J gene: TRBJ2-1; V gene: TRBV12-3/TRBV12-4; D gene: NA; clone size: few; CDR3 protein: CASSLFPGGNEQFF; CDR3 DNA: TGTGCCAGCAGTTTGTTCCCGGGTGGCAATGAGCAGTTCTTC